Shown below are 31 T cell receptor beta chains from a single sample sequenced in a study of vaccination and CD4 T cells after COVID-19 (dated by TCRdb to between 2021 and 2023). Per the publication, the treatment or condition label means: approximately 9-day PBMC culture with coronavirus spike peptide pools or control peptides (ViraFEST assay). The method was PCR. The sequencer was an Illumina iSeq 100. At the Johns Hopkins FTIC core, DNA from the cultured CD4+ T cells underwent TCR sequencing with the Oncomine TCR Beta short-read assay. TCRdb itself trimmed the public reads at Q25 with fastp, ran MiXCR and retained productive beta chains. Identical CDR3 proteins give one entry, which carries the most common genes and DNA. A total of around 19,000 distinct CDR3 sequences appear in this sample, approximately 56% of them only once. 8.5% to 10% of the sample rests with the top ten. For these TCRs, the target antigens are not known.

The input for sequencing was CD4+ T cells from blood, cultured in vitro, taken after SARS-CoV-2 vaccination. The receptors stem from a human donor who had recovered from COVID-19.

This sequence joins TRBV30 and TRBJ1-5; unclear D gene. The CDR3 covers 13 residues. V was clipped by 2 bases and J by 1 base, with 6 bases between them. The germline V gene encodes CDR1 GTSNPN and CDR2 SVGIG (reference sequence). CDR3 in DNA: TGTGCCTGGAGTCTCGACAGCAATCAGCCCCAGCATTTT. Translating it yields CAWSLDSNQPQHF.

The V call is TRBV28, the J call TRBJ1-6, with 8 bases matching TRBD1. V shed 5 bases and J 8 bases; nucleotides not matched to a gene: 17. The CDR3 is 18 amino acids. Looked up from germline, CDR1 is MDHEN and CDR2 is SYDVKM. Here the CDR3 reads CASSPRQGRTPKDSPLHF. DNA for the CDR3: TGTGCCAGCAGTCCCCGACAGGGGCGTACTCCTAAAGATTCACCCCTCCACTTT. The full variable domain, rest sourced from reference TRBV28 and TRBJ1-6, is DVKVTQSSRYLVKRTGEKVFLECVQDMDHENMFWYRQDPGLGLRLIYFSYDVKMKEKGDIPEGYSVSREKKERFSLILESASTNQTSMYLCASSPRQGRTPKDSPLHFGNGTRLTVT.

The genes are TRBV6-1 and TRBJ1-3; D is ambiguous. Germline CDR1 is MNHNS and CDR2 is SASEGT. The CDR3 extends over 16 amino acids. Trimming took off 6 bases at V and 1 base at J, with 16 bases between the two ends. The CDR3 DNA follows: TGTGCCAGCAGCCCCACGTCGACGGGGTCTGGAAACACCATATATTTT. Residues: CASSPTSTGSGNTIYF.

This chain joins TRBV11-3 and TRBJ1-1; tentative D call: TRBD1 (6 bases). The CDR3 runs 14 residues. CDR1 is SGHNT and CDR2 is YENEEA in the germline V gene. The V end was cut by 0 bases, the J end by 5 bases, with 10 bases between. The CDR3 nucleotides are TGTGCCAGCAGCTTAGATTGGGGGCAAACTGAAGCTTTCTTT. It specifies CASSLDWGQTEAFF.

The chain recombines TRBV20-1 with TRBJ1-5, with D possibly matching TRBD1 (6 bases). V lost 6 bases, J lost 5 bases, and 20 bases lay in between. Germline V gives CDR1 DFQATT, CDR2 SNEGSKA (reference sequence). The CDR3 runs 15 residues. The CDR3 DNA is TGCAGTGCCCGACCTCCGGGGAGGGGGTATCAGCCCCAGCATTTT. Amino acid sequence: CSARPPGRGYQPQHF.

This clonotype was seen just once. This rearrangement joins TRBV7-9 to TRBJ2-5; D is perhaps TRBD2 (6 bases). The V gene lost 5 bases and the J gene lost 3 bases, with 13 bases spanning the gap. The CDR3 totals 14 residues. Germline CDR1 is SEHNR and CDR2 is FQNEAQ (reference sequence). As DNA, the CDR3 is TGTGCCAGCAGCCCCCCGGGCGGGAAAGAGACCCAGTACTTC. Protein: CASSPPGGKETQYF.

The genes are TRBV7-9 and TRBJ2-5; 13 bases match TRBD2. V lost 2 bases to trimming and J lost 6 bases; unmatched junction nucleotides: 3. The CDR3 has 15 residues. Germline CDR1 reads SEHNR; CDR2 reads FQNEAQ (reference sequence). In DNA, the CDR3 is TGTGCCAGCAGCTTAACTAGCGGGGGGGCTCAGACCCAGTACTTC. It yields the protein CASSLTSGGAQTQYF. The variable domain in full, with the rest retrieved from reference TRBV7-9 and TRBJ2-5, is DTGVSQNPRHKITKRGQNVTFRCDPISEHNRLYWYRQTLGQGPEFLTYFQNEAQLEKSRLLSDRFSAERPKGSFSTLEIQRTEQGDSAMYLCASSLTSGGAQTQYFGPGTRLLVL.

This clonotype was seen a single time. CDR3: CASSLLDRGDAFF. The CDR3 DNA sequence: TGTGCCAGCAGTTTATTGGACAGGGGAGACGCTTTCTTT. J is TRBJ1-1 and V is TRBV27; 9 bases line up with TRBD1. The CDR3 runs to 13 residues. Germline CDR1 reads MNHEY; CDR2 reads SMNVEV (reference sequence). V lost 1 base to trimming and J lost 11 bases; unmatched junction nucleotides: 5.

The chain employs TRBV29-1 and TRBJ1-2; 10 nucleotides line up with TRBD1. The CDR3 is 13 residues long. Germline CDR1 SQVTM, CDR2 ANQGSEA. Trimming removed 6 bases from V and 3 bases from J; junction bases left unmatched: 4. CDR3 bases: TGCAGCGTCCGGGACAGGGGAGACTATGGCTACACCTTC. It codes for CSVRDRGDYGYTF. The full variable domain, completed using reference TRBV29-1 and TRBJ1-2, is SAVISQKPSRDICQRGTSLTIQCQVDSQVTMMFWYRQQPGQSLTLIATANQGSEATYESGFVIDKFPISRPNLTFSTLTVSNMSPEDSSIYLCSVRDRGDYGYTFGSGTRLTVV.

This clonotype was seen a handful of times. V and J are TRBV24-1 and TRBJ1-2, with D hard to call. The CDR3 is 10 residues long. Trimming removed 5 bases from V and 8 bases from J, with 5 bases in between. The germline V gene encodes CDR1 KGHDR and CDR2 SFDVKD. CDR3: CATSARGYTF. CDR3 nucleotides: TGTGCCACCAGTGCGAGAGGCTACACCTTC.

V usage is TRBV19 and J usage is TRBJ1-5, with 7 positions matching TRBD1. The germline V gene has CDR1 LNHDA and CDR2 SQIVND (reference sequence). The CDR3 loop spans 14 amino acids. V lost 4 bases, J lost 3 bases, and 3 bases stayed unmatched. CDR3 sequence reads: CASSRDSFNQPQHF. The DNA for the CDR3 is TGTGCCAGTAGTAGGGACAGTTTCAATCAGCCCCAGCATTTT.

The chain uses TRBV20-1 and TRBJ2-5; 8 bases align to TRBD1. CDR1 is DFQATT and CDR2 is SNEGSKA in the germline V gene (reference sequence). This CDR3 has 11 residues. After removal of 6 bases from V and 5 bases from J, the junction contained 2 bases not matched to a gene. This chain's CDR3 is CSADRGETQYF. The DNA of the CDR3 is TGCAGTGCCGACAGGGGCGAGACCCAGTACTTC.

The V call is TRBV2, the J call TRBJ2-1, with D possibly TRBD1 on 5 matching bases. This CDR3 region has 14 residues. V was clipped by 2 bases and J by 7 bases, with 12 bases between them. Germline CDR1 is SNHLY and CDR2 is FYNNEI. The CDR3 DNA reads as TGTGCCAGCAGTGAAAGCAGGGTAGGGAATGAGCAGTTCTTC. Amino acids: CASSESRVGNEQFF.

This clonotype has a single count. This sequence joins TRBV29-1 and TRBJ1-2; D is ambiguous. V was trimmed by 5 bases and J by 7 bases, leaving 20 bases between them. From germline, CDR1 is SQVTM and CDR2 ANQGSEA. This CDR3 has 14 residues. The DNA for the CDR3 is TGCAGCGTTACTCTCTACGGGCGGATAAGTGGCTACACCTTC. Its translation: CSVTLYGRISGYTF.

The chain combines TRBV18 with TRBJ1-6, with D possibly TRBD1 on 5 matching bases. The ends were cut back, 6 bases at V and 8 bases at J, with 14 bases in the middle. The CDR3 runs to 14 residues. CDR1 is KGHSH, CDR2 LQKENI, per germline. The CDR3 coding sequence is TGTGCCAGCTCCCCAGACGCGGGGGATTCACCCCTCCACTTT. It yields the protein CASSPDAGDSPLHF.

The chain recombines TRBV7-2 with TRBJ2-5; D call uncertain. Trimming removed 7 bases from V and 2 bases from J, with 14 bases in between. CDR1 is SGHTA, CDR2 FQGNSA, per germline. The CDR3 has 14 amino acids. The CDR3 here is CASTPSSGQETQYF. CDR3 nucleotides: TGTGCCAGCACTCCTAGTTCTGGGCAAGAGACCCAGTACTTC.

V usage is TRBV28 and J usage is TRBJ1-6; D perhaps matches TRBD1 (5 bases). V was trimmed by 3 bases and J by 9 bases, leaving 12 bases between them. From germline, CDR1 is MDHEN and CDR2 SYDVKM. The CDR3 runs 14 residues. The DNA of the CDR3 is TGTGCCAGCAGTTTTCGGGGCGGAGGTTCACCCCTCCACTTT. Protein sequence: CASSFRGGGSPLHF.

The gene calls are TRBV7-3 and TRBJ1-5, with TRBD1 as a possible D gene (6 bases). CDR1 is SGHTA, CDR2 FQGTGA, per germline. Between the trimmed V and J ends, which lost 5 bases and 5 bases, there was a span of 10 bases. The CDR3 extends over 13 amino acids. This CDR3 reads CASSKDRDQPQHF. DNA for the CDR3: TGTGCCAGCAGCAAGGACAGAGATCAGCCCCAGCATTTT.

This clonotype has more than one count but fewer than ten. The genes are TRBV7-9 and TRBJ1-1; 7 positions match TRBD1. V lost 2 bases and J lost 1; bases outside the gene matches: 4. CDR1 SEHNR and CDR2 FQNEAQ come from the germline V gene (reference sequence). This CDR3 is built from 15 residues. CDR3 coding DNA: TGTGCCAGCAGCTTACGACAGGGAAAGAACACTGAAGCTTTCTTT. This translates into CASSLRQGKNTEAFF.

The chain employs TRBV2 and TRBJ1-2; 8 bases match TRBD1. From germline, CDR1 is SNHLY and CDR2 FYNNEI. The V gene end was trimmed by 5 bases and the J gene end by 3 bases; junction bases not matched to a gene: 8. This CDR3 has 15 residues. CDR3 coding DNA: TGTGCCAGCAGTCTAGGACAGGGTCTTGACTATGGCTACACCTTC. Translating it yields CASSLGQGLDYGYTF.

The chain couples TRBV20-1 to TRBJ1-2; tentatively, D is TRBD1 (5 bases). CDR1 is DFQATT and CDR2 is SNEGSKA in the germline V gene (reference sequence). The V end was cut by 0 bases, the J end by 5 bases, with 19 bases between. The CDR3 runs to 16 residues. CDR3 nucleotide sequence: TGCAGTGCTAGAGAGACCGGGACGGGCGCGGGGTATGGCTACACCTTC. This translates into CSARETGTGAGYGYTF.

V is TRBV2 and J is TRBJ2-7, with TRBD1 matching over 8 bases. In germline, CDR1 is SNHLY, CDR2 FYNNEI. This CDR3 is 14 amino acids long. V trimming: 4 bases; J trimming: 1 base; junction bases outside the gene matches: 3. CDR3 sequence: CASSGDRYSYEQYF. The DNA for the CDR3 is TGTGCCAGCAGTGGGGACAGGTATTCCTACGAGCAGTACTTC.

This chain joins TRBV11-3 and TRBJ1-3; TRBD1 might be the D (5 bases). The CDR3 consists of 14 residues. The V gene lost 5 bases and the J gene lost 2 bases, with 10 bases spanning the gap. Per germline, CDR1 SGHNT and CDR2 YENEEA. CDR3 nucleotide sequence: TGTGCCAGCAGCCAGGACATAGCTGGAAACACCATATATTTT. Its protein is CASSQDIAGNTIYF.

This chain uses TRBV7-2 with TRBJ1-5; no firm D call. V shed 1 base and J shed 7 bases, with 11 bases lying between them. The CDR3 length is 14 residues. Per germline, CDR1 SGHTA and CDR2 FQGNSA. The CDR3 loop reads CASSLGVYGQPQHF. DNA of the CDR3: TGTGCCAGCAGCTTAGGGGTGTACGGGCAGCCCCAGCATTTT.

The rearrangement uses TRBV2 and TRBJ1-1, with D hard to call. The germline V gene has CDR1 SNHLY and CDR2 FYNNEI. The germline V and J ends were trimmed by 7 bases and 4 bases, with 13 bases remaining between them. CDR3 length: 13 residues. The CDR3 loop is CASNFEVATEAFF. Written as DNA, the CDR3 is TGTGCCAGCAACTTCGAAGTGGCCACTGAAGCTTTCTTT.

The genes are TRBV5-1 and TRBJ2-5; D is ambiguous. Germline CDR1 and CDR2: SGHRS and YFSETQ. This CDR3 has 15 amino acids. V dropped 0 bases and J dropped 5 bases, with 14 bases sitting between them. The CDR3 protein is CASSLAGPHGETQYF. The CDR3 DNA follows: TGCGCCAGCAGCTTGGCCGGTCCCCACGGGGAGACCCAGTACTTC.

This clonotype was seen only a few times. In DNA form, the CDR3 reads TGTGCCAGCAGCCTCGGGGGGCGGGAGAACACTGAAGCTTTCTTT. Amino acids: CASSLGGRENTEAFF. The chain has TRBV11-2 and TRBJ1-1, with D maybe TRBD1 (6 bases). Germline V gene lookup returns CDR1 SGHAT and CDR2 FQNNGV. The V and J ends lost 5 bases and 1 base respectively, with 14 bases between them. The CDR3 is made up of 15 amino acids.

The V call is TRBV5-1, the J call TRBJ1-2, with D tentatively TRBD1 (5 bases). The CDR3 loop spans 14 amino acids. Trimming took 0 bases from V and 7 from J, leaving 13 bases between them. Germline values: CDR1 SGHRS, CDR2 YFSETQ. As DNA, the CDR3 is TGCGCCAGCAGCTTGGGTTCCAGGGAGTCTGGCTACACCTTC. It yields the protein CASSLGSRESGYTF.

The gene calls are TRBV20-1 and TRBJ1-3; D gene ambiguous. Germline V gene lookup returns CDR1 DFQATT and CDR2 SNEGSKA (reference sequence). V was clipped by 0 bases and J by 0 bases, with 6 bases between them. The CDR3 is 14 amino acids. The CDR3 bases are TGCAGTGCTAGAGATCCACGCTCTGGAAACACCATATATTTT. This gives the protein CSARDPRSGNTIYF.

CDR3 loop: CASSLWDSSYEQYF. The CDR3 region has the DNA TGTGCCAGCAGCCTGTGGGACAGCTCCTACGAGCAGTACTTC. This chain connects TRBV7-9 to TRBJ2-7; 7 positions match TRBD1. The CDR3 totals 14 residues. V lost 5 bases to trimming and J lost 0 bases; unmatched junction nucleotides: 4. CDR1 is SEHNR, CDR2 FQNEAQ, per germline (reference sequence).

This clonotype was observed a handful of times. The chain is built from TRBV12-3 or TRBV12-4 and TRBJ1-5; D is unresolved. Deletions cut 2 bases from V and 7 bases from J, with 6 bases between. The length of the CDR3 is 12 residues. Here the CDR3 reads CASSLNWQPQHF. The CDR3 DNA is TGTGCCAGCAGTTTAAATTGGCAGCCCCAGCATTTT.